The rows below give T cell receptor beta chains drawn from one sample of a study of blood T cells in healthy people across ages. Each CDR3 protein gets one entry after TCRdb re-called the 5' RACE reads with MiXCR. In the table there are about 580,000 distinct CDR3 sequences, around 48% of which are singletons. The sequencing sample was made of blood. All receptors come from a man older than 75 in good health. CDR3s include the opening cysteine and the closing phenylalanine or tryptophan. Fields, in order: V gene, J gene, clone size, D gene, CDR3 protein, CDR3 DNA. D genes are given only for firm matches. Expanded clones are given a class, and other clones once, few, many or no size at all.

>TRBV24-1|TRBJ1-1|.|TRBD1
CATMEGAYTEAFF
TGTGCCACCATGGAGGGGGCTTACACTGAAGCTTTCTTT
>TRBV3-1|TRBJ2-2|few|.
CASSQDSRNRYTGELFF
TGTGCCAGCAGCCAAGATTCCAGGAACCGGTACACTGGGGAGCTGTTTTTT
>TRBV20-1|TRBJ1-4|.|TRBD1
CSAQMSGGVTGEKLFF
TGCAGTGCTCAAATGTCAGGGGGCGTTACTGGTGAAAAACTGTTTTTT
>TRBV29-1|TRBJ1-2|few|.
CSVGSANYGYTF
TGCAGCGTTGGATCAGCTAACTATGGCTACACCTTC
>TRBV5-5|TRBJ2-7|.|.
CASSLESQGFGEQYF
TGTGCCAGCAGCTTGGAGTCACAGGGTTTCGGCGAGCAGTACTTC
>TRBV5-1|TRBJ1-1|.|.
CASSAGPWARTEAFF
TGCGCCAGCAGCGCTGGGCCGTGGGCTCGGACTGAAGCTTTCTTT
>TRBV6-2/TRBV6-3|TRBJ2-3|.|TRBD2
CASSYLGTSGDTQYF
TGTGCCAGCAGTTACCTCGGGACTAGTGGAGATACGCAGTATTTT
>TRBV10-3|TRBJ2-7|few|TRBD1
CAINSGTGFHEQYF
TGTGCCATCAACTCCGGGACAGGCTTCCACGAGCAGTACTTC
>TRBV4-1|TRBJ2-1|.|TRBD2
CASSQGPGLAGGRSYNEQFF
TGCGCCAGCAGCCAAGGTCCCGGACTAGCGGGGGGGAGGTCCTACAATGAGCAGTTCTTC
>TRBV20-1|TRBJ2-1|many|.
CSAWKTDYNEQFF
TGCAGTGCATGGAAGACGGATTACAATGAGCAGTTCTTC
>TRBV6-6|TRBJ2-5|many|.
CASSTPDRSKTQYF
TGTGCCAGCAGTACCCCCGACAGATCGAAGACCCAGTACTTC
>TRBV10-3|TRBJ2-4|.|.
CAISVGTPNIQYF
TGTGCCATCAGTGTTGGGACACCTAACATTCAGTACTTC
>TRBV24-1|TRBJ2-1|.|TRBD2
CATSDSGSQALRNEQFF
TGTGCCACCAGTGATAGCGGGAGTCAGGCCCTACGGAATGAGCAGTTCTTC
>TRBV7-2|TRBJ2-5|.|.
CASSAALAVETQYF
TGTGCCAGCAGCGCCGCGTTAGCGGTAGAGACCCAGTACTTC
>TRBV19|TRBJ2-5|few|TRBD2
CASRDSGGETQYF
TGTGCCAGTAGAGATAGCGGGGGAGAGACCCAGTACTTC
>TRBV4-3|TRBJ2-1|many|.
CASSQTNLGEQFF
TGCGCCAGCAGCCAGACGAATCTGGGTGAGCAGTTCTTC
>TRBV21-1|TRBJ2-1|few|.
CASSSYRFLHSYNEQFF
TGTGCCAGCAGCTCGTACAGGTTTCTCCACTCCTACAATGAGCAGTTCTTC
>TRBV7-2|TRBJ2-5|.|TRBD2
CASSFPLAGVRETQYF
TGTGCCAGCAGCTTCCCTTTAGCGGGAGTAAGAGAGACCCAGTACTTC
>TRBV14|TRBJ1-2|.|TRBD1
CASSQYNRGPRGYTF
TGTGCCAGCAGCCAGTACAACAGGGGGCCTAGGGGCTACACCTTC
>TRBV20-1|TRBJ2-1|few|TRBD2
CSASMRGGRFEQFF
TGCAGTGCTAGTATGCGGGGGGGCCGATTTGAGCAGTTCTTC
>TRBV6-5|TRBJ1-5|few|.
CASRRGPEVCPQHF
TGTGCCAGCCGCCGGGGGCCGGAGGTTTGTCCCCAGCATTTT
>TRBV20-1|TRBJ1-1|.|.
CSARDSRRLNTEAFF
TGCAGTGCTAGAGATTCCCGCAGGCTGAACACTGAAGCTTTCTTT
>TRBV11-2|TRBJ1-6|.|.
CASSLRPGGANNSPLHF
TGTGCCAGCAGCTTGCGCCCGGGGGGCGCTAATAATTCACCCCTCCACTTT
>TRBV29-1|TRBJ2-7|.|TRBD1
CSVGDRGSHEQYF
TGCAGCGTTGGGGACAGGGGGAGTCACGAGCAGTACTTC
>TRBV28|TRBJ2-7|.|TRBD1
CASRSPQGSHEQYF
TGTGCCAGCAGGTCCCCACAGGGGTCCCACGAGCAGTACTTC
>TRBV7-9|TRBJ2-3|.|.
CVSREGDPDTQYF
TGTGTCAGCAGGGAGGGGGACCCAGATACGCAGTATTTT
>TRBV20-1|TRBJ2-5|.|.
CSATSQGGSEEQYF
TGCAGTGCTACCTCCCAGGGCGGCTCCGAGGAGCAGTACTTC
>TRBV10-3|TRBJ1-1|.|.
CAIRPKGDTEAFF
TGTGCCATCAGGCCAAAGGGGGACACTGAAGCTTTCTTT
>TRBV11-2|TRBJ2-5|.|TRBD1
CASSPLGQGFYQETQYF
TGTGCCAGCAGCCCCCTCGGACAGGGCTTCTACCAAGAGACCCAGTACTTC
>TRBV6-2/TRBV6-3|TRBJ2-7|.|TRBD1
CASSHRGNKDEQYF
TGTGCCAGCAGCCACAGGGGAAACAAGGACGAGCAGTACTTC
>TRBV9|TRBJ2-3|.|.
CASSVEGERPDTQYF
TGTGCCAGCAGCGTAGAAGGGGAACGTCCAGATACGCAGTATTTT
>TRBV29-1|TRBJ1-2|.|.
CSVSTEAYYGYTF
TGCAGCGTTTCGACAGAAGCGTACTATGGCTACACCTTC
>TRBV12-3/TRBV12-4|TRBJ2-7|.|.
CASSLDVQYEQYF
TGTGCCAGCAGCCTGGATGTCCAGTACGAGCAGTACTTC
>TRBV6-5|TRBJ2-1|once|.
CASRPRGVSSYNEQFF
TGTGCCAGCAGGCCCAGGGGCGTGAGCTCCTACAATGAGCAGTTCTTC
>TRBV3-1|TRBJ1-1|.|TRBD1
CASMTTGSTEAFF
TGTGCCAGCATGACGACAGGGAGCACTGAAGCTTTCTTT
>TRBV2|TRBJ1-2|.|.
CASSDARGVPYGYTF
TGTGCCAGCAGTGACGCCCGGGGGGTTCCCTATGGCTACACCTTC
>TRBV12-3/TRBV12-4|TRBJ2-3|few|.
CASSPSYTDTQYF
TGTGCCAGCAGTCCCTCATACACAGATACGCAGTATTTT
>TRBV7-2|TRBJ2-3|.|TRBD1
CASSSQGQGVADTQYF
TGTGCCAGCAGCTCCCAAGGACAGGGGGTGGCAGATACGCAGTATTTT
>TRBV20-1|TRBJ2-1|.|.
CSAGDHNEQFF
TGCAGTGCTGGAGACCACAATGAGCAGTTCTTC
>TRBV29-1|TRBJ1-3|few|.
CSAWDDNSGNTIYF
TGCAGCGCTTGGGACGACAACTCTGGAAACACCATATATTTT
>TRBV7-6|TRBJ2-1|.|TRBD1
CAGSKGQRNNEQFF
TGTGCCGGCAGCAAGGGACAGCGCAACAATGAGCAGTTCTTC
>TRBV4-2|TRBJ2-7|.|.
CASSQDSNTYEQYF
TGTGCCAGCAGCCAAGATTCAAATACCTACGAGCAGTACTTC
>TRBV7-2|TRBJ2-5|.|TRBD1
CASSLALSRGRETQYF
TGTGCCAGCAGCTTAGCGCTTAGCAGGGGGCGCGAGACCCAGTACTTC
>TRBV5-1|TRBJ1-2|many|.
CASSLQGDYGYTF
TGCGCCAGCAGCTTACAGGGTGACTATGGCTACACCTTC
>TRBV28|TRBJ2-7|.|TRBD2
CASSPPGGVYEQYF
TGTGCCAGCAGCCCCCCGGGGGGGGTCTACGAGCAGTACTTC
>TRBV29-1|TRBJ1-2|.|.
CSVEAGRARSGGYTF
TGCAGCGTTGAAGCAGGCCGTGCCAGGAGTGGGGGCTACACCTTC